The rows below give T cell receptor beta chains drawn from one sample of a study of cytomegalovirus exposure and HLA in healthy donors. TCRdb's copy holds only in-frame clones and misses some; the assay was immunoSEQ multiplex PCR. The sample has 85,000 to 130,000 clones, approximately 70% seen once. Sequencing was carried out using PBMCs. The receptors shown here come from a young woman in good health and CMV-seropositive. Each CDR3 is given with its conserved first and last residue. Each record gives: CDR3 protein, CDR3 DNA, D gene, clone size, V gene, J gene. A D gene is named only where the DNA matches it firmly. Size tells how often a clone was seen (once, few, many) or the class of an expanded clone, and some rows leave it out.

CASSPHPGQGNTEAFF	TGTGCCAGCAGTCCCCACCCGGGACAGGGGAACACTGAAGCTTTCTTT	TRBD1	few	TRBV27	TRBJ1-1
CASRGQGGWLFF	TGTGCCAGCAGAGGACAGGGGGGGTGGCTGTTTTTT	TRBD1	-	TRBV6-5	TRBJ2-2
CASGTSGNQAYEQYF	TGTGCCAGTGGGACTAGCGGGAATCAGGCCTACGAGCAGTACTTC	TRBD2	-	TRBV27	TRBJ2-7
CATSAGTTPYEQYF	TGTGCCACCAGCGCCGGGACTACCCCCTACGAGCAGTACTTC	TRBD2	few	TRBV15	TRBJ2-7
CASSQPTGGGQPQHF	TGTGCCAGCAGCCAGCCTACAGGGGGTGGTCAGCCCCAGCATTTT	TRBD1	few	TRBV4-2	TRBJ1-5
CASSTDRGSYNEQFF	TGTGCCAGCAGTACGGACAGGGGCTCCTACAATGAGCAGTTCTTC	TRBD1	-	TRBV2	TRBJ2-1
CASIAGGSYNEQFF	TGTGCCAGCATAGCGGGAGGCTCCTACAATGAGCAGTTCTTC	TRBD2	-	TRBV2	TRBJ2-1
CASSLVGRDTGELFF	TGTGCCAGCAGCTTAGTGGGGCGGGATACCGGGGAGCTGTTTTTT	-	-	TRBV7-2	TRBJ2-2
CASSGGRQGAGETQYF	TGTGCCAGCAGTGGGGGGAGGCAGGGGGCGGGAGAGACCCAGTACTTC	TRBD1	-	TRBV28	TRBJ2-5
CASRPGTGGDYGYTF	TGTGCCAGCAGACCCGGGACAGGGGGCGACTATGGCTACACCTTC	TRBD1	few	TRBV5-4	TRBJ1-2
CATKPIGGEQQETQYF	TGTGCCACCAAACCAATCGGCGGGGAACAACAAGAGACCCAGTACTTC	-	-	TRBV27	TRBJ2-5
CASSLAGGEYTEAFF	TGCGCCAGCAGCTTGGCCGGCGGGGAGTACACTGAAGCTTTCTTT	-	-	TRBV5-1	TRBJ1-1
CASSQEGEGSPGNTIYF	TGTGCCAGCAGCCAAGAGGGGGAGGGGTCGCCTGGAAACACCATATATTTT	-	-	TRBV4-2	TRBJ1-3
CASSQGTEQETQYF	TGTGCCAGCAGCCAAGGGACAGAACAAGAGACCCAGTACTTC	TRBD1	-	TRBV7-2	TRBJ2-5
CASSETGQGGYEQYF	TGTGCCAGCAGTGAAACGGGACAGGGGGGCTACGAGCAGTACTTC	TRBD1	once	TRBV25-1	TRBJ2-7
CASSVAGGHGANVLTF	TGTGCCAGCAGCGTAGCTGGAGGGCATGGGGCCAACGTCCTGACTTTC	-	-	TRBV9	TRBJ2-6
CASSGGGEQYF	TGTGCCAGTAGTGGAGGAGGGGAGCAGTACTTC	-	-	TRBV19	TRBJ2-7
CASVTSGSYNEQFF	TGTGCCAGCGTCACTAGCGGGAGCTACAATGAGCAGTTCTTC	TRBD2	-	TRBV5-4	TRBJ2-1
CASSKGTSGRSYEQYF	TGTGCCAGTAGTAAAGGGACTAGCGGACGCTCCTACGAGCAGTACTTC	TRBD2	once	TRBV19	TRBJ2-7
CASSPGMTEAFF	TGTGCCAGCAGCCCCGGGATGACTGAAGCTTTCTTT	-	-	TRBV11-2	TRBJ1-1
CALGGREGQYEQYF	TGTGCTCTGGGGGGGCGGGAGGGCCAGTACGAGCAGTACTTC	TRBD2	once	TRBV28	TRBJ2-7
CASSHSRTGGEKLFF	TGCGCCAGCAGCCATTCGAGGACAGGGGGGGAAAAACTGTTTTTT	TRBD1	-	TRBV4-3	TRBJ1-4
CAWAGTGTYGYTF	TGTGCCTGGGCCGGGACAGGGACTTATGGCTACACCTTC	TRBD1	once	TRBV30	TRBJ1-2
CAWSVLGDSGYTF	TGTGCCTGGAGTGTACTCGGGGACTCTGGCTACACCTTC	-	-	TRBV30	TRBJ1-2
CSSSLTGTSGRDTQYF	TGTTCCAGCAGCTTAACCGGGACTAGCGGGAGAGATACGCAGTATTTT	TRBD2	once	TRBV7-9	TRBJ2-3
CATSRTTGQGTSYEQYF	TGTGCCACCAGCAGAACCACAGGACAGGGGACATCATACGAGCAGTACTTC	TRBD1	-	TRBV15	TRBJ2-7
CASSFPAVANTGELFF	TGTGCCAGCAGCTTTCCAGCGGTAGCGAACACCGGGGAGCTGTTTTTT	-	-	TRBV11-2	TRBJ2-2
CATSRKTSAFTDTQYF	TGTGCCACCAGCCGGAAAACTAGCGCCTTCACAGATACGCAGTATTTT	TRBD2	-	TRBV15	TRBJ2-3
CASSPRQGAAGELFF	TGTGCCAGCAGCCCGAGGCAGGGGGCGGCCGGGGAGCTGTTTTTT	TRBD1	-	TRBV7-9	TRBJ2-2
CASSWGAGGPTYEQYF	TGTGCCAGCAGTTGGGGGGCGGGAGGCCCCACCTACGAGCAGTACTTC	TRBD2	-	TRBV6-5	TRBJ2-7
CASSLSLADRSYNEQFF	TGTGCCAGCAGCTTAAGCCTAGCGGACCGCTCCTACAATGAGCAGTTCTTC	TRBD2	-	TRBV11-2	TRBJ2-1
CASSLAPNLAGNEQFF	TGTGCCAGCAGCTTGGCACCTAACCTAGCGGGAAATGAGCAGTTCTTC	TRBD2	-	TRBV11-2	TRBJ2-1
CASSSAGGPVETQYF	TGTGCCAGCAGTTCCGCGGGAGGGCCTGTAGAGACCCAGTACTTC	TRBD2	-	TRBV9	TRBJ2-5
CASRTVGQAYEQYF	TGTGCCAGCAGAACAGTAGGACAGGCCTACGAGCAGTACTTC	TRBD1	-	TRBV5-4	TRBJ2-7
CASSDRGIGTEAFF	TGTGCCAGCAGTGATAGGGGGATAGGCACTGAAGCTTTCTTT	-	-	TRBV2	TRBJ1-1
CATHPAGEPSTDTQYF	TGTGCCACCCACCCGGCGGGAGAGCCGAGCACAGATACGCAGTATTTT	TRBD2	-	TRBV7-9	TRBJ2-3
CSVGVIRGAYEQYF	TGCAGCGTTGGAGTTATCCGGGGGGCCTACGAGCAGTACTTC	TRBD2	-	TRBV29-1	TRBJ2-7